One T cell receptor (beta chain) is described in this entry. Its antigen is still unknown. The source of the sample is a study of shared clonotypes between healthy human individuals. Trimming cost V 6 bases and J 1 base, with 6 bases left between them. The CDR3 loop spans 12 amino acids. Germline CDR1 is ENHRY and CDR2 is SYGVKD. Study conclusions and caveats: The represented genetic and exposure-history diversity was limited by the small number of donors.

The table came from immunoSEQ multiplex PCR; TCRdb's copy has only in-frame clones and leaves some out. The sample consists of over a million clones, 95% to 99% of them appearing once. Sample: naive CD4+ T cells sorted from blood. Stated subset: CD45RA+ positively selected. The rearrangement uses TRBV10-3 and TRBJ1-1, with no clear D. This TCR derives from a man younger than 40 in good health. CDR3 in DNA: TGTGCCATCAGGTTCGGGAACACTGAAGCTTTCTTT. Protein product: CAIRFGNTEAFF.